The subject of this entry is one TCR beta chain. The sample originates from a study of blood T cell repertoires in COVID-19. The CDR3 loop spans 15 amino acids. Per the germline V gene, CDR1 is SGHDT and CDR2 is YYEEEE. The V end lost 0 bases, the J end lost 0 bases, and 9 bases lay between the germline ends. Sequencing used immunoSEQ multiplex PCR; TCRdb keeps in-frame clones, though not all of them. Of 55,000 to 70,000 clones listed, around 80% are singletons. V usage is TRBV5-6 and J usage is TRBJ1-2; D is perhaps TRBD1 (5 bases). The TCR originated in a woman of 80 years or more with acute or convalescent COVID-19. The sample taken for sequencing was peripheral blood. The CDR3 DNA reads as TGTGCCAGCAGCTTGGGACAGTGGACTAACTATGGCTACACCTTC. It codes for CASSLGQWTNYGYTF.